Listed here are 11 T cell receptor beta chains from one sample, sequenced in a study of neoadjuvant nivolumab and ipilimumab in lung cancer. The data were produced by immunoSEQ multiplex PCR, yet TCRdb's version contains in-frame clones alone and is incomplete. The sample lists about 1,900 clones, approximately 84% occurring once. Sample: tumor tissue, taken before neoadjuvant nivolumab, alone or with ipilimumab. Receptors were obtained from an adult with non-small cell lung cancer.

This chain links TRBV6-5 with TRBJ1-2, with D tentatively TRBD1 (5 bases). CDR3 length equals 13 residues. Trimming cost V 0 bases and J 4 bases, with 6 bases left between them. Germline V gives CDR1 MNHEY, CDR2 SVGAGI. The CDR3 reads CASSYSTAYGYTF. For the CDR3, the DNA is TGTGCCAGCAGTTACTCGACAGCCTATGGCTACACCTTC.

The chain combines TRBV28 with TRBJ1-5; D not resolved. Germline-derived CDR1 and CDR2 are MDHEN and SYDVKM. This CDR3 region has 16 residues. V lost 2 bases and J 3 bases, leaving 14 bases between the germline ends. CDR3 protein: CASSLSPDGFNQPQHF. In DNA form, the CDR3 reads TGTGCCAGCAGTTTAAGTCCGGACGGCTTCAATCAGCCCCAGCATTTT.

V usage is TRBV7-9 and J usage is TRBJ2-7, with 8 bases aligning to TRBD1. CDR1 is SEHNR and CDR2 is FQNEAQ in the germline V gene (reference sequence). This CDR3 spans 15 amino acids. After removal of 1 base from V and 2 bases from J, the junction contained 4 bases not matched to a gene. The CDR3 reads CASSLGLTGAYEQYF. The CDR3 DNA is TGTGCCAGCAGCTTAGGATTGACAGGGGCCTACGAGCAGTACTTC. Full variable domain (rest looked up from reference TRBV7-9 and TRBJ2-7): DTGVSQNPRHKITKRGQNVTFRCDPISEHNRLYWYRQTLGQGPEFLTYFQNEAQLEKSRLLSDRFSAERPKGSFSTLEIQRTEQGDSAMYLCASSLGLTGAYEQYFGPGTRLTVT.

Only one count was recorded for this clone. This chain uses TRBV7-2 with TRBJ2-5; tentative D call: TRBD2 (6 bases). CDR1 is SGHTA and CDR2 is FQGNSA in the germline V gene. The CDR3 contains 14 residues. Between the trimmed V and J ends, which lost 3 bases and 5 bases, there was a span of 13 bases. The CDR3 DNA is TGTGCCAGCAGCTTGGGACTGACTCGTGAGACCCAGTACTTC. Its translation: CASSLGLTRETQYF.

The rearrangement joins TRBV5-6 to TRBJ2-3; 8 bases align to TRBD2. CDR3 length: 15 residues. CDR1 is SGHDT, CDR2 YYEEEE, per germline. J gave up 0 bases and V 4 bases, and 4 bases lay outside the gene matches. DNA of the CDR3: TGTGCCAGCAGCATTAGCGGGATTAGCACAGATACGCAGTATTTT. Its translation: CASSISGISTDTQYF.

The gene calls are TRBV7-3 and TRBJ2-7, with a weak D call TRBD2 (5 bases). This CDR3 comprises 14 residues. The germline CDR1 and CDR2 sequences are SGHTA and FQGTGA. V lost 3 bases to trimming and J lost 5 bases, with 14 bases between them. In nucleotides, the CDR3 is TGTGCCAGCAGCTTGGACGGGGTACTGGACGAGCAGTACTTC. Its translation: CASSLDGVLDEQYF.

This chain links TRBV6-4 with TRBJ2-7; 7 bases line up with TRBD1. V trimming: 2 bases; J trimming: 6 bases; junction bases outside the gene matches: 4. The CDR3 runs to 13 residues. Germline-derived CDR1 and CDR2 are MRHNA and SNTAGT. The CDR3 nucleotides are TGTGCCAGCAGTGACACAGGGGTGAGCGAGCAGTACTTC. It yields the protein CASSDTGVSEQYF.

This rearrangement joins TRBV10-2 to TRBJ1-1; D gene unclear. Germline V gene data show CDR1 as WSHSY and CDR2 as SAAADI. V lost 0 bases and J 1 base, leaving 3 bases between the germline ends. The CDR3 length is 13 residues. CDR3 in DNA: TGCGCCAGCAGTGAGTCCTGGAACACTGAAGCTTTCTTT. It translates to CASSESWNTEAFF.

In this sample, this clone turned up once. CDR3 loop: CASSFGTYNEKLFF. The CDR3 DNA reads as TGTGCCAGCAGCTTCGGGACATATAATGAAAAACTGTTTTTT. The chain recombines TRBV5-4 with TRBJ1-4; D possibly corresponds to TRBD1 (6 bases). Germline V CDR1 and CDR2: SGHNT, YYREEE (reference sequence). V dropped 2 bases and J dropped 4 bases, with 9 bases sitting between them. The CDR3 consists of 14 residues.

The gene calls are TRBV19 and TRBJ2-6; 8 bases align to TRBD1. The V gene's germline CDR1 is LNHDA and CDR2 SQIVND (reference sequence). The CDR3 spans 14 residues. Germline trimming cut 10 bases from V and 7 bases from J; bases unmatched to any gene: 9. The CDR3 reads CATKDRESANVLTF. The CDR3 nucleotides are TGTGCCACTAAGGACAGGGAGTCTGCCAACGTCCTGACTTTC.

CDR3 protein: CASSLGRTSGQETQYF. DNA for the CDR3: TGTGCCAGCAGCTTAGGACGGACTAGCGGGCAAGAGACCCAGTACTTC. V gene TRBV7-8 combines with J gene TRBJ2-5; the match to TRBD2 covers 11 bases. The junction had 3 bases not matched to a gene; V was cut back by 1 base and J by 2 bases. Germline V lookup: CDR1 SGHVS, CDR2 FQNEAQ. The CDR3 is 16 residues long.